This TCR beta chain was profiled in a study of blood T cell repertoires in COVID-19. The V gene lost 8 bases and the J gene lost 1 base, with 9 bases spanning the gap. CDR3 length: 13 amino acids. Germline V gene lookup returns CDR1 MNHEY and CDR2 SVGAGI. Repertoires were generated with immunoSEQ multiplex PCR, while TCRdb's copy carries only in-frame clones and drops some. The data contain about 100,000 clones, 88% of them singletons. Material: peripheral blood. The chain uses TRBV6-5 and TRBJ1-5; D possibly corresponds to TRBD1 (6 bases). The receptor comes from a woman at least 80 years old with acute or convalescent COVID-19. Here the CDR3 DNA reads TGTGCCAGCGGGACACCCAGCAATCAGCCCCAGCATTTT. Translated, it gives CASGTPSNQPQHF.